The present entry profiles one TCR beta chain with its context. This sample is part of a study of shared clonotypes between healthy human individuals. Every one of the donors was a Caucasian adult that lived in Nashville, Tennessee. Genomic DNA for unsorted samples, which was extracted with the QIAamp DNA Blood Mini kit, came from 99 million or so PBMCs. The CDR3 has 13 residues. V lost 6 bases and J lost 6, with 15 bases in between. Germline CDR1 and CDR2: SNHLY and FYNNEI. Assay runs were performed at deep level. Each unsorted PBMC replicate got 300 ng genomic DNA, around 30,000 genomes. The repertoire was sequenced with immunoSEQ multiplex PCR; TCRdb's copy has only in-frame clones and lacks some. This sample has 500,000 to 650,000 clones; roughly four fifths occur once, and the top ten carry around 12%.

Sequencing was performed on PBMCs. The source is a middle-aged woman in good health. Some clones in this sample may be carry-over from other donors' samples. The chain recombines TRBV2 with TRBJ2-7; D unclear. Here the CDR3 reads CASRKERATEQYF. The CDR3 DNA reads as TGTGCCAGCAGGAAGGAACGAGCAACCGAGCAGTACTTC.